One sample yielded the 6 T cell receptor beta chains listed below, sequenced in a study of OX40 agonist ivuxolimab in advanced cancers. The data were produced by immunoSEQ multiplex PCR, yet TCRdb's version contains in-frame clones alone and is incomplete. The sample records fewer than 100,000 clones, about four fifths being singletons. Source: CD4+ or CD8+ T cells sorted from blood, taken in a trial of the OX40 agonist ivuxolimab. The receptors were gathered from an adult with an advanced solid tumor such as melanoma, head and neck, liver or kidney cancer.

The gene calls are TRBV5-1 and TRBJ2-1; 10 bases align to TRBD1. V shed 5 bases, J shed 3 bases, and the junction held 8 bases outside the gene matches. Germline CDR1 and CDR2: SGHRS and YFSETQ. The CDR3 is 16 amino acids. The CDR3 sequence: CASSLLGTGVYNEQFF. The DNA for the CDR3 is TGCGCCAGCAGTCTCCTCGGGACAGGGGTCTACAATGAGCAGTTCTTC.

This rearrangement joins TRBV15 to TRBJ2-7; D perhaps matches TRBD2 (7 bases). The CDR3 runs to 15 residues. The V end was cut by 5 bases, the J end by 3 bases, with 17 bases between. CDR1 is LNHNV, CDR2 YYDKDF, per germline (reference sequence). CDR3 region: CATSRGGHRDYEQYF. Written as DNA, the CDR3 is TGTGCCACCAGCCGCGGGGGACACAGGGACTACGAGCAGTACTTC.

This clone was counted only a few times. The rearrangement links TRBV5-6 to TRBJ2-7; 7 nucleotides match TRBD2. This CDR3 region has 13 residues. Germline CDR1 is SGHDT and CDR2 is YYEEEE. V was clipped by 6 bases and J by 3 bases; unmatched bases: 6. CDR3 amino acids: CASNPGRVYEQYF. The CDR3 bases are TGTGCCAGCAACCCGGGGAGGGTCTACGAGCAGTACTTC.

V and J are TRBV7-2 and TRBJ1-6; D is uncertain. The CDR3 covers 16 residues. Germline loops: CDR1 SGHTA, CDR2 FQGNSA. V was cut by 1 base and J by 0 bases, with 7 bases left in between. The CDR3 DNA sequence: TGTGCCAGCAGCTTAGTGGGTATCTCCTATAATTCACCCCTCCACTTT. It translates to CASSLVGISYNSPLHF.

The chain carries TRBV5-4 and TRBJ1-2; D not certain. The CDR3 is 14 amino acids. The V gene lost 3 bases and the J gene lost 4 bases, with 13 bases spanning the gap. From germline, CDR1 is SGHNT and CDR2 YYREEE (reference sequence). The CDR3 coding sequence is TGTGCCAGCAGCTGGTCAGACGGAAGCTATGGCTACACCTTC. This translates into CASSWSDGSYGYTF.

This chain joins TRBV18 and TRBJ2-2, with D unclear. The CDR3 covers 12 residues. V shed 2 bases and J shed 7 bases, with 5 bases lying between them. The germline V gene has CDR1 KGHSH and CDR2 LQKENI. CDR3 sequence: CASSPGIGELFF. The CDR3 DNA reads TGTGCCAGCTCACCAGGGATCGGGGAGCTGTTTTTT.